The 14 T cell receptor beta chains below all came from one sample that was sequenced in a study of monozygotic twins with inflammatory bowel disease. TCRdb reprocessed the 5' RACE reads, with one entry per CDR3 protein and no DNA. The sample has about 300,000 distinct CDR3 sequences. What was sequenced was blood. The receptors here all came from a human donor with ulcerative colitis or Crohn's disease, or a healthy co-twin of an affected twin (not recorded which).

V gene TRBV18 combines with J gene TRBJ2-7; TCRdb returns TRBD2, unconfirmable since there is no DNA. Germline loops: CDR1 KGHSH, CDR2 LQKENI. The CDR3 spans 13 residues. The CDR3 region is CASSPGPLSQQYF.

The rearrangement uses TRBV5-5 and TRBJ2-7; the D gene TCRdb calls, TRBD1, cannot be checked with no DNA. The CDR3 consists of 16 residues. Germline V gives CDR1 SGHKS, CDR2 YYEKEE (reference sequence). CDR3 sequence: CASSLGSIWGGYEQYF.

This chain joins TRBV7-2 and TRBJ2-1; TCRdb selects TRBD1, and the lack of DNA leaves this call unchecked. This CDR3 comprises 16 residues. The germline CDR1 and CDR2 sequences are SGHTA and FQGNSA. CDR3 residues: CASSLKGQGSYNEQFF.

The chain links TRBV6-1 to TRBJ2-3; TCRdb outputs TRBD1, but without DNA this stays unchecked. Per the germline V gene, CDR1 is MNHNS and CDR2 is SASEGT. The CDR3 runs 15 residues. CDR3 loop: CASMGDRGNTDTQYF.

The chain has TRBV11-3 and TRBJ1-1; the D gene TCRdb calls, TRBD1, cannot be checked with no DNA. CDR3 length: 14 residues. CDR1 and CDR2 from the germline V gene are SGHNT and YENEEA. CDR3 sequence: CASSPNRENTEAFF. The complete variable domain, with remaining parts taken from reference TRBV11-3 and TRBJ1-1, reads EAGVVQSPRYKIIEKKQPVAFWCNPISGHNTLYWYLQNLGQGPELLIRYENEEAVDDSQLPKDRFSAERLKGVDSTLKIQPAELGDSAVYLCASSPNRENTEAFFGQGTRLTVV.

The chain uses TRBV6-5 and TRBJ1-2. The CDR3 runs 13 residues. Germline V gene lookup returns CDR1 MNHEY and CDR2 SVGAGI. CDR3 sequence: CASSYSRRDGYTF.

This chain joins TRBV7-2 and TRBJ2-7; TCRdb calls TRBD2, which cannot be checked without DNA. There are 14 residues in the CDR3. The germline CDR1 and CDR2 sequences are SGHTA and FQGNSA. CDR3 in amino acids: CASSSGVQLYEQYF. The variable domain in full, completed from reference TRBV7-2 and TRBJ2-7, reads GAGVSQSPSNKVTEKGKDVELRCDPISGHTALYWYRQSLGQGLEFLIYFQGNSAPDKSGLPSDRFSAERTGGSVSTLTIQRTQQEDSAVYLCASSSGVQLYEQYFGPGTRLTVT.

This rearrangement joins TRBV7-2 to TRBJ2-1; without DNA, the TCRdb call of TRBD2 cannot be checked. The CDR3 extends over 14 amino acids. Germline assignment: CDR1 SGHTA and CDR2 FQGNSA. CDR3 loop: CASSPGLAYNEQFF.

The rearrangement uses TRBV28 and TRBJ2-1; TCRdb's assignment of TRBD2 cannot be checked, as there is no DNA. Germline V CDR1 and CDR2: MDHEN, SYDVKM. The CDR3 is made up of 17 amino acids. CDR3 sequence: CASRSPWVAGGGNEQFF.

This chain links TRBV7-2 with TRBJ2-7; TCRdb designates TRBD2, a call that cannot be tested without DNA. CDR3 length equals 15 residues. The germline CDR1 and CDR2 sequences are SGHTA and FQGNSA. The CDR3 spells CASSPNSGRTYEQYF.

The chain is built from TRBV18 and TRBJ2-7; the D call of TRBD2 rests on TCRdb alone, since no DNA is present to check it. The CDR3 extends over 14 amino acids. In germline, CDR1 is KGHSH, CDR2 LQKENI. The CDR3 region is CASSPLAETYEQYF. The full variable domain, in which reference TRBV18 and TRBJ2-7 provide the parts outside the CDR3, is NAGVMQNPRHLVRRRGQEARLRCSPMKGHSHVYWYRQLPEEGLKFMVYLQKENIIDESGMPKERFSAEFPKEGPSILRIQQVVRGDSAAYFCASSPLAETYEQYFGPGTRLTVT.

The V and J genes are TRBV18 and TRBJ2-3. CDR3 length equals 12 residues. The V gene's germline CDR1 is KGHSH and CDR2 LQKENI. CDR3: CASSPDTDTQYF. Together with reference TRBV18 and TRBJ2-3, the CDR3 gives the full variable domain: NAGVMQNPRHLVRRRGQEARLRCSPMKGHSHVYWYRQLPEEGLKFMVYLQKENIIDESGMPKERFSAEFPKEGPSILRIQQVVRGDSAAYFCASSPDTDTQYFGPGTRLTVL.

V gene TRBV4-1 combines with J gene TRBJ2-5; TCRdb designates TRBD1, a call that cannot be tested without DNA. The CDR3 loop spans 15 amino acids. Germline-derived CDR1 and CDR2 are MGHRA and YSYEKL. The CDR3 is CASSLQITRAQTQYF.

The chain has TRBV4-3 and TRBJ2-7; the TCRdb D gene call, TRBD1, has no DNA to confirm it. The CDR3 totals 15 residues. The germline CDR1 and CDR2 sequences are LGHNA and YSLEER. This CDR3 is CASSQDLRQGYEQYF.